Described below is a single T cell receptor (beta chain) sequence and its context. Per the study methods: Reference gene primer amplification in the assay estimated nucleated cell counts. The table came from immunoSEQ multiplex PCR; TCRdb's copy has only in-frame clones and leaves some out. V and J calls and clone size are as listed in that table; D and trimming were resolved from the DNA. The data contain around 250,000 clones, about nine tenths of them singletons. V was shortened by 8 bases and J by 7 bases, with 14 bases between the two germline ends. The V gene's germline CDR1 is MNHEY and CDR2 SMNVEV (reference sequence). This CDR3 comprises 12 residues. This entry is derived from a study of blood T cell repertoires in COVID-19. Study in general: Samples of COVID-19 (acute and convalescent) were obtained from the United States, Italy and Spain. Sample material is recorded as cDNA or gDNA derived from T cells, B-cell-depleted T cells, or PBMCs.

This clonotype was obtained from a middle-aged man with active or convalescent COVID-19. The chain is built from TRBV27 and TRBJ1-1; D gene unclear. The sequenced material came from peripheral blood. The CDR3 loop is CASGRQVSEAFF. The CDR3 nucleotides read TGTGCCAGCGGTAGGCAGGTCAGTGAAGCTTTCTTT.